One TCR beta chain is described in this entry. The antigen this receptor binds is unknown. The record has no base qualities; no much larger clone is one base away. TCRbeta CDR3 regions were amplified from genomic DNA using the immunoSEQ Assay, a bias-controlled multiplex PCR. Under the source paper's analysis protocol: Nucleated cell counts per sample were estimated from amplification of reference gene primers within the assay. To quantify the absolute abundance of each unique TCRbeta CDR3 rearrangement, sequence reads were collapsed and filtered. For each sample, productive Simpson clonality was calculated by taking the square root of Simpson's diversity index across productive rearrangements. Sourced from immuneACCESS, this table was stored by TCRdb with only in-frame sequences that have V and J called. A share of the clones is absent; for the studies checked, an unresolved V gene accounts for under half, and the remainder has no known explanation. The V and J calls and clone size were taken over from that table, and D and trimming were inferred from the DNA. For this sample the table gives 120,000 or so clones, of which nearly 90% were detected only once. 4% to 5% of the sample rests with the top ten.

These data come from a study of blood T cell repertoires in COVID-19 (dated by TCRdb to the early 2020s). Study-level background: Samples from collaborators originated in the United States, Italy and Spain and spanned both the acute and convalescent phases of COVID-19. Samples were obtained from the ongoing ImmuneRACE study (first 160 participants) and from over 1,000 subjects provided by 6 global collaborators. Subjects who had been exposed to COVID-19, were actively infected with it, or had recovered from it provided the deeply sampled blood TCRbeta repertoires that made up the dataset. Where HLA class I and class II types were available, the types were taken from metadata supplied by the sample provider, not from assay-based typing. The prospective study material was composed of cDNA or gDNA derived from T cells, B-cell-depleted T cells, or PBMCs. The repertoires were released in a freely available public database meant as a resource for research on the immune response to SARS-CoV-2. The sample metadata nearly always contained a de-identified subject ID, COVID-19 status, age in years and sex. What the authors observed across the whole study: The quantity of clinical and demographic metadata differed by source and by participant and was supplied without curation.

Each collaborating institution followed its own protocols to collect whole blood in K2EDTA tubes. For TCRbeta analysis, collaborators shipped samples as frozen whole blood, isolated PBMCs, or DNA extracted from either of those sample types. The CDR3 measures 15 amino acids from cysteine to phenylalanine. The read is trimmed to its CDR3 DNA, 45 bases read in frame from base 1. CDR1 and CDR2 were assigned from the germline V gene as ENHRY and SYGVKD. Trimming takes 10 bases off V and 2 bases off J; junction bases not matched to a gene: 9. The chain couples TRBV10-3 to TRBJ2-7; 12 middle bases align to TRBD2. Sequenced input: peripheral blood. The clonotype originates from a human donor in a cohort sampled during active COVID-19. The DNA reads TGTGCCACCTTGGAACTAGCGGGAGGACCCTACGAGCAGTACTTC. Translated, it reads CATLELAGGPYEQYF.